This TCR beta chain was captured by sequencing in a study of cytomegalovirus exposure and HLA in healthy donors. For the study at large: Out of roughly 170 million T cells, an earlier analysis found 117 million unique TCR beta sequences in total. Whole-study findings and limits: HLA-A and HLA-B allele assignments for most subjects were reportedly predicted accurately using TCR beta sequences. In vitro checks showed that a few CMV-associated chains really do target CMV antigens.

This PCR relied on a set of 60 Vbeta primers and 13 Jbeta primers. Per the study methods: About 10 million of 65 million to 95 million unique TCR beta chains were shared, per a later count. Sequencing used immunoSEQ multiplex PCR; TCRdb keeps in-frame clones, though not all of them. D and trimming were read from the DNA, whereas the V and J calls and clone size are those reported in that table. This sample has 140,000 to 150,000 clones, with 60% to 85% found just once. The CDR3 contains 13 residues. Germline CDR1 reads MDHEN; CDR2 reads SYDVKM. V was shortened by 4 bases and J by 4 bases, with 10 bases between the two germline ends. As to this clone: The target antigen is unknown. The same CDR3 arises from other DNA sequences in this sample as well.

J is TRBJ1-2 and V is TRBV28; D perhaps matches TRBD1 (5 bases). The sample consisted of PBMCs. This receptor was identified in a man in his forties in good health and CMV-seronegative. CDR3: CASSSGVGYGYTF. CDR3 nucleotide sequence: TGTGCCAGCAGTTCGGGGGTGGGCTATGGCTACACCTTC.